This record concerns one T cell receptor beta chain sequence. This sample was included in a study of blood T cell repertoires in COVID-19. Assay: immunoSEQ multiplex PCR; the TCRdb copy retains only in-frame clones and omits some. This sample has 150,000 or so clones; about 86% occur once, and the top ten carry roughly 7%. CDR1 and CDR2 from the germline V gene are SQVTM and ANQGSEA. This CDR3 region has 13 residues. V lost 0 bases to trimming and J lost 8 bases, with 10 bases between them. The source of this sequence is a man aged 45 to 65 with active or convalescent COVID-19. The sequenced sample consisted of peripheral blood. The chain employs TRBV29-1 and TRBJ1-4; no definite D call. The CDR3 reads CSVEDRGEEKLFF. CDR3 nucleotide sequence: TGCAGCGTTGAAGATCGGGGAGAAGAAAAACTGTTTTTT. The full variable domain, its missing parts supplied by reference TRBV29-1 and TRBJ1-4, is SAVISQKPSRDICQRGTSLTIQCQVDSQVTMMFWYRQQPGQSLTLIATANQGSEATYESGFVIDKFPISRPNLTFSTLTVSNMSPEDSSIYLCSVEDRGEEKLFFGSGTQLSVL.